Shown below are 9 T cell receptor beta chains from a single sample sequenced in a study of control samples from healthy donors and cancer patients. The data were produced by immunoSEQ multiplex PCR, yet TCRdb's version contains in-frame clones alone and is incomplete. The table lists more than 9,500 clones, around 89% of them singletons. Sequenced: formalin-fixed, paraffin-embedded tissue. Source of these receptors: a male donor with melanoma.

The chain carries TRBV21-1 and TRBJ1-5; the table names TRBD1, a call not compared with the DNA. TRBV21-1 is a pseudogene. This CDR3 has 17 amino acids. The chain's CDR3 is CASSTPKRTDSNQPQHF. The DNA for the CDR3 is TGTGCCAGCAGCACGCCTAAAAGGACAGATAGCAATCAGCCCCAGCATTTT.

The gene calls are TRBV20-1 and TRBJ2-3; the D gene is possibly TRBD2 (6 bases). V was pared by 5 bases and J by 12 bases, with 15 bases between. The CDR3 sequence is 11 residues long. Looked up from germline, CDR1 is DFQATT and CDR2 is SNEGSKA (reference sequence). CDR3 loop: CSASKGLIQYF. The DNA for the CDR3 is TGCAGTGCTTCCAAGGGACTGATCCAGTATTTT.

This clone was detected only once. The gene calls are TRBV6-2 or TRBV6-3 and TRBJ2-7; 9 positions match TRBD2. This CDR3 is built from 15 residues. The V segment lost 5 bases and the J segment 3 bases; nucleotides outside the gene matches: 8. CDR1 MNHEY and CDR2 SVGEGT come from the germline V gene. The CDR3 region has the DNA TGTGCCAGCAGTGATGCGGGAGGGGGGTTCTACGAGCAGTACGTC. This codes for CASSDAGGGFYEQYV.

This CDR3 reads CASSPTGGRGDNEQFF. CDR3 sequence (DNA): TGTGCCAGCAGCCCCACGGGCGGGAGGGGGGACAATGAGCAGTTCTTC. This sequence joins TRBV9 and TRBJ2-1; 9 bases align to TRBD2. Germline V gives CDR1 SGDLS, CDR2 YYNGEE. The CDR3 extends over 16 amino acids. With 4 bases clipped from V and 5 bases from J, the junction kept 10 bases outside the gene matches.

The chain couples TRBV6-2 or TRBV6-3 to TRBJ2-3, with 8 bases matching TRBD2. The ends lost 0 bases at V and 5 bases at J; junction bases unmatched: 13. This CDR3 comprises 18 residues. Germline lookup yields CDR1 MNHEY and CDR2 SVGEGT. This chain's CDR3 is CASSYSSTSASGRDTQYF. In DNA form, the CDR3 reads TGTGCCAGCAGTTACTCTTCCACTAGCGCGAGCGGGAGAGATACGCAGTATTTT.

This clone came up once. The chain uses TRBV6-6 and TRBJ2-3; 10 nucleotides line up with TRBD2. Per germline, CDR1 MNHNY and CDR2 SVGAGI (reference sequence). This CDR3 is built from 16 residues. V shed 4 bases and J 1 base; nucleotides not matched to a gene: 5. The CDR3 region has the DNA TGTGCCAGCAGTTGGACCGGGACTAGCGGCACAGATACGCAGTATTTT. Translating gives CASSWTGTSGTDTQYF.

This chain connects TRBV27 to TRBJ1-5, with unresolved D. Trimming removed 2 bases from V and 0 bases from J, with 11 bases in between. CDR1 and CDR2 from the germline V gene are MNHEY and SMNVEV (reference sequence). CDR3 length: 16 amino acids. The CDR3 DNA is TGTGCCAGCAGTTTAATGGGTGACTCTAGCAATCAGCCCCAGCATTTT. This translates into CASSLMGDSSNQPQHF.

This chain connects TRBV5-1 to TRBJ2-1, with D tentatively TRBD1 (5 bases). Trimming left V 0 bases short and J 5 bases short, with 6 bases between. Germline V lookup: CDR1 SGHRS, CDR2 YFSETQ. The CDR3 runs to 13 residues. CDR3 sequence: CASSLEGDNEQFF. The CDR3 nucleotides read TGCGCCAGCAGCTTGGAAGGGGACAATGAGCAGTTCTTC.

The V and J genes are TRBV7-9 and TRBJ1-3; no reliable D call. Trimming shortened V by 6 bases and J by 4 bases, and 16 bases separated the two germline ends. Germline CDR1 and CDR2: SEHNR and FQNEAQ (reference sequence). The CDR3 has 15 amino acids. Here the CDR3 reads CASRTDGATGNTIYF. The CDR3, as DNA: TGTGCCAGCAGAACCGACGGCGCCACAGGAAACACCATATATTTT.